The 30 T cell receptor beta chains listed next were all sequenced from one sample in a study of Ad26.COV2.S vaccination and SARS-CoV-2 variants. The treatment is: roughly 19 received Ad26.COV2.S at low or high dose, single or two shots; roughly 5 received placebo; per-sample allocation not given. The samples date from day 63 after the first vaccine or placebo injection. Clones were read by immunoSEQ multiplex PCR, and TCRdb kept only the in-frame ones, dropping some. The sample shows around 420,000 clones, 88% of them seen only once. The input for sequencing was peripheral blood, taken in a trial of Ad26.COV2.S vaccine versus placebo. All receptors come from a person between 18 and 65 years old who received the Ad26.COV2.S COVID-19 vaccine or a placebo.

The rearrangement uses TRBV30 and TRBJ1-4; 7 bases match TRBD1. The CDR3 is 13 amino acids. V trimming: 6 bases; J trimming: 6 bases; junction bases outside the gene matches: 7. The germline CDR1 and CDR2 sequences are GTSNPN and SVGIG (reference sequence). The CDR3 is CACWTGLDEKLFF. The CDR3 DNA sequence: TGTGCCTGTTGGACAGGTCTTGATGAAAAACTGTTTTTT.

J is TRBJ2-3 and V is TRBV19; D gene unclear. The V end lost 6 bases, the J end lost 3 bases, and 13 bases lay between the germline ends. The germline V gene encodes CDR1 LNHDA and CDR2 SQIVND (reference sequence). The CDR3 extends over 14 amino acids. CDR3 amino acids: CASSDSSLTDTQYF. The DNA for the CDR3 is TGTGCCAGTAGCGACTCCAGTTTGACAGATACGCAGTATTTT.

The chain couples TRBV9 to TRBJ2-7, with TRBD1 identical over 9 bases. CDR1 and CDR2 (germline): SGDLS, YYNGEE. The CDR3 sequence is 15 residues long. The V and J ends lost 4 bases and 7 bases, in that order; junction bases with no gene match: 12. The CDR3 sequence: CASSPVGDRVYEQYF. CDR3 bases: TGTGCCAGCAGCCCCGTGGGGGACAGGGTGTATGAGCAGTACTTC.

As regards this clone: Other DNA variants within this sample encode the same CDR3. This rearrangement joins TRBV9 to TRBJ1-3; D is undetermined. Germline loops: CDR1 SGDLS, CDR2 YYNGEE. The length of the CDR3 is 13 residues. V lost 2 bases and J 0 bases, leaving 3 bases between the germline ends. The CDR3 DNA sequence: TGTGCCAGCAGCGTGGGCTCTGGAAACACCATATATTTT. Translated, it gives CASSVGSGNTIYF.

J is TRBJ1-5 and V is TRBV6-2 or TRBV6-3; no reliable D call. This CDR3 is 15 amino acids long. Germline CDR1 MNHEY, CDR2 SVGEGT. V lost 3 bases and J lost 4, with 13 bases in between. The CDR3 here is CASSYGFTINQPQHF. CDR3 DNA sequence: TGTGCCAGCAGTTATGGGTTCACGATTAATCAGCCCCAGCATTTT.

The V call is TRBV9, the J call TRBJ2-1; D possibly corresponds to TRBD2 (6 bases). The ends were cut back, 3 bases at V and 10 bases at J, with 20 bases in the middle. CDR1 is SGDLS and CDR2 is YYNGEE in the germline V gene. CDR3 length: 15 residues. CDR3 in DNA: TGTGCCAGCAGCGGCGGGAATAGCCCCTCCGGCGAGCAGTTCTTC. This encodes CASSGGNSPSGEQFF.

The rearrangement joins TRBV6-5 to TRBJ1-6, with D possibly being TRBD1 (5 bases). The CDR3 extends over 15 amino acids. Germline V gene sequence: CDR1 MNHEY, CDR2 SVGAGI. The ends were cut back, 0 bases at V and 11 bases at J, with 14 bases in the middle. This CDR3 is CASSYSMEGAAPLHF. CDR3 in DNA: TGTGCCAGCAGTTACTCGATGGAAGGGGCCGCACCCCTCCACTTT.

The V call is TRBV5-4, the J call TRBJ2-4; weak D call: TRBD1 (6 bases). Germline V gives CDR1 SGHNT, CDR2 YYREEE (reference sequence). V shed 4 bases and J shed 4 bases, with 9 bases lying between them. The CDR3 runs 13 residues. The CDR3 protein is CASSPGQKNIQYF. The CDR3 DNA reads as TGTGCCAGCAGCCCCGGACAGAAAAACATTCAGTACTTC. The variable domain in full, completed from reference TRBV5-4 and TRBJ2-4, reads ETGVTQSPTHLIKTRGQQVTLRCSSQSGHNTVSWYQQALGQGPQFIFQYYREEENGRGNFPPRFSGLQFPNYSSELNVNALELDDSALYLCASSPGQKNIQYFGAGTRLSVL.

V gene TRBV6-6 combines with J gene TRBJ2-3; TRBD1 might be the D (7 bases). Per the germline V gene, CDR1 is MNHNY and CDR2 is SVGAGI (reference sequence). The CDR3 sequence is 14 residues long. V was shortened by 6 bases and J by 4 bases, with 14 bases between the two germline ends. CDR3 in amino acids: CASSGDREADTQYF. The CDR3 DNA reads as TGTGCCAGCAGCGGAGACAGGGAGGCAGATACGCAGTATTTT.

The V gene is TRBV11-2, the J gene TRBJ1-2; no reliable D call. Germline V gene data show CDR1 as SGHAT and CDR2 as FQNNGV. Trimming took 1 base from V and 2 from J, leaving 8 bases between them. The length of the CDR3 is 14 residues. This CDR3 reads CASSLASFNYGYTF. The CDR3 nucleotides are TGTGCCAGCAGCTTAGCCAGCTTCAACTATGGCTACACCTTC.

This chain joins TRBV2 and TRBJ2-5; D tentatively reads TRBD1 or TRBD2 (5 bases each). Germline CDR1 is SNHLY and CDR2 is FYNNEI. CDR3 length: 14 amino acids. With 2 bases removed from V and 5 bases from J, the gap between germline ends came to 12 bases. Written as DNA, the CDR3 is TGTGCCAGCAGTGAAATCCGGGGCGAGGAGACCCAGTACTTC. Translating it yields CASSEIRGEETQYF.

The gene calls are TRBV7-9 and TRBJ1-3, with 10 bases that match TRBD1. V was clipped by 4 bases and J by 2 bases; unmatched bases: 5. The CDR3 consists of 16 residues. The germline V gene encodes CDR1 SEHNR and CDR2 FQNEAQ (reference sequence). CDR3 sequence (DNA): TGTGCCAGCAGCTCGGGGACAGGGGACCCTGGAAACACCATATATTTT. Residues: CASSSGTGDPGNTIYF.

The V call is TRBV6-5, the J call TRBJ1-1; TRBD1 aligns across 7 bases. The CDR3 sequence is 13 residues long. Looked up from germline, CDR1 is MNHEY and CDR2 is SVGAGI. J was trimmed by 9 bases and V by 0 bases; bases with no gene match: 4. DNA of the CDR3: TGTGCCAGCAGTTACTCGACAGGGCGCCAAGCTTTCTTT. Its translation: CASSYSTGRQAFF.

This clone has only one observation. The CDR3 nucleotides are TGTGCCAGCAGCTTAGGGGCCAACTATGGCTACACCTTC. Translated, it gives CASSLGANYGYTF. This chain links TRBV7-2 with TRBJ1-2; unclear D gene. Trimming took off 1 base at V and 2 bases at J, with 5 bases between the two ends. The CDR3 loop spans 13 amino acids. Germline V lookup: CDR1 SGHTA, CDR2 FQGNSA.

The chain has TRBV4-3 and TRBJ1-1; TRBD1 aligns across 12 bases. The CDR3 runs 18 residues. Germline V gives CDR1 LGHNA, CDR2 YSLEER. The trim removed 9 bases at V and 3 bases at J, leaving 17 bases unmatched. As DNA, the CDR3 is TGCGCCAGAGGTGTTCGCCGAGGGGGGGACAGGGGGCACACTGAAGCTTTCTTT. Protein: CARGVRRGGDRGHTEAFF.

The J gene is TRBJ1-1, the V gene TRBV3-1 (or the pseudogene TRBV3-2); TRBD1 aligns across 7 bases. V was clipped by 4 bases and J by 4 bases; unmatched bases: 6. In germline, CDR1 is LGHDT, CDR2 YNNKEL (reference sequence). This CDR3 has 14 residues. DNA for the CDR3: TGTGCCAGCAGCCCGATGACAGGGAGCACTGAAGCTTTCTTT. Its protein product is CASSPMTGSTEAFF.

In DNA form, the CDR3 reads TGCGCCAGCAGCCGAGAAAGGACAGGGAACTACGAGCAGTACTTC. It translates to CASSRERTGNYEQYF. The chain is built from TRBV4-1 and TRBJ2-7, with 8 bases that match TRBD1. The CDR3 covers 15 residues. Germline CDR1 MGHRA, CDR2 YSYEKL. V shed 4 bases, J shed 3 bases, and the junction held 8 bases outside the gene matches.

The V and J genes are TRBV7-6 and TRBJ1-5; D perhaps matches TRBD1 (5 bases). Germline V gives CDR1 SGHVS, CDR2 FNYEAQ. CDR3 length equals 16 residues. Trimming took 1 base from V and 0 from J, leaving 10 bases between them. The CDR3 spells CASSLEAGPSNQPQHF. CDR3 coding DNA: TGTGCCAGCAGCTTAGAGGCAGGGCCTAGCAATCAGCCCCAGCATTTT.

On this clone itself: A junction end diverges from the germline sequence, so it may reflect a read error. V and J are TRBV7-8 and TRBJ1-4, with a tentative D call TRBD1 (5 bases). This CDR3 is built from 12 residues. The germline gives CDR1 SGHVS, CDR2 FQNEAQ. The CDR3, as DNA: TGTGCCAGCAGCCCTGTAGCCGGGACCTTGATTTTT. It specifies CASSPVAGTLIF.

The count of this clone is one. CDR3 in DNA: TGCGCCAGCAGCTTGGTGGCGGGACAGGGAACCACAGATACGCAGTATTTT. This translates into CASSLVAGQGTTDTQYF. The V gene is TRBV5-1, the J gene TRBJ2-3, with 9 bases identical to TRBD1. Trimming removed 0 bases from V and 2 bases from J; junction bases left unmatched: 7. The length of the CDR3 is 17 residues. Germline CDR1 reads SGHRS; CDR2 reads YFSETQ.

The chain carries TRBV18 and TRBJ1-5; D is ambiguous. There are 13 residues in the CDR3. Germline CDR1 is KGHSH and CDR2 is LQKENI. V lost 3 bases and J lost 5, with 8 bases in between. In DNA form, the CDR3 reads TGTGCCAGCTCACCCGAAGCTGATCAGCCCCAGCATTTT. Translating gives CASSPEADQPQHF.

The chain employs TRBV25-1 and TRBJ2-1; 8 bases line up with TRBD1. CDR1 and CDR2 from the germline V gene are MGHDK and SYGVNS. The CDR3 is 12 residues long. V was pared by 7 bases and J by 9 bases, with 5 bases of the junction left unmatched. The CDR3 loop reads CASTQGAAEQFF. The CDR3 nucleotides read TGTGCCAGCACTCAGGGGGCAGCTGAGCAGTTCTTC.

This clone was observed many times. The CDR3 region has the DNA TGTGCCAGCAGCGCGACTCACGGCAGGGCAGAAGATACGCAGTATTTT. It codes for CASSATHGRAEDTQYF. V usage is TRBV9 and J usage is TRBJ2-3, with D possibly TRBD1 on 5 matching bases. This CDR3 comprises 16 residues. Trimming removed 3 bases at V and 5 bases at J, with 19 bases between. Germline-derived CDR1 and CDR2 are SGDLS and YYNGEE.

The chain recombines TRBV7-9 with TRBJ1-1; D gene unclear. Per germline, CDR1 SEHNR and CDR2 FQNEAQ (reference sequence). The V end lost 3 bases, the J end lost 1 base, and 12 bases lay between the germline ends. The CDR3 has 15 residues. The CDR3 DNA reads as TGTGCCAGCAGCTTTTTAAATTTGGGGAACACTGAAGCTTTCTTT. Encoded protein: CASSFLNLGNTEAFF. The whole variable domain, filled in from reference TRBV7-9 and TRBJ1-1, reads DTGVSQNPRHKITKRGQNVTFRCDPISEHNRLYWYRQTLGQGPEFLTYFQNEAQLEKSRLLSDRFSAERPKGSFSTLEIQRTEQGDSAMYLCASSFLNLGNTEAFFGQGTRLTVV.

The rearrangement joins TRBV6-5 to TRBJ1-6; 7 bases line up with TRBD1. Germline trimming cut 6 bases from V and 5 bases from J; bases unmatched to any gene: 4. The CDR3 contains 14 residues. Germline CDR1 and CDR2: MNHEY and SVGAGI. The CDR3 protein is CASRWTGDNSPLHF. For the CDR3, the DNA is TGTGCCAGCAGGTGGACAGGAGATAATTCACCCCTCCACTTT.

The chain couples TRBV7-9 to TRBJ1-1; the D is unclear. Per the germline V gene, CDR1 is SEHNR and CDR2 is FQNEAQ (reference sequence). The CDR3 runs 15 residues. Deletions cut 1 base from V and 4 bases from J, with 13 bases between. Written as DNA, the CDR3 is TGTGCCAGCAGCTTAGGGTCTTCGGCAGCCACTGAAGCTTTCTTT. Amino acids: CASSLGSSAATEAFF.

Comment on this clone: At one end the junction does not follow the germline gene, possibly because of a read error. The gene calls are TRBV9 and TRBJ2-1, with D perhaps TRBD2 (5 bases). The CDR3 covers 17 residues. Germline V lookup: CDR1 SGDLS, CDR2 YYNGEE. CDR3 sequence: CAGSVERHGNSYNEQFF. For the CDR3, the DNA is TGTGCCGGCAGCGTAGAGCGACACGGGAACTCCTACAATGAGCAGTTCTTC.

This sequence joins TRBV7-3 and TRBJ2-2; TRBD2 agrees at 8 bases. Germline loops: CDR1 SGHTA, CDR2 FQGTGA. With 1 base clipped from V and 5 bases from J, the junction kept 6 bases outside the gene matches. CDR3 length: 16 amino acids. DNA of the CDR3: TGTGCCAGCAGCTTAAGAGCGGGGGCAGCTACCGGGGAGCTGTTTTTT. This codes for CASSLRAGAATGELFF. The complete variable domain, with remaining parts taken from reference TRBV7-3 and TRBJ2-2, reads GAGVSQTPSNKVTEKGKYVELRCDPISGHTALYWYRQSLGQGPEFLIYFQGTGAADDSGLPNDRFFAVRPEGSVSTLKIQRTERGDSAVYLCASSLRAGAATGELFFGEGSRLTVL.

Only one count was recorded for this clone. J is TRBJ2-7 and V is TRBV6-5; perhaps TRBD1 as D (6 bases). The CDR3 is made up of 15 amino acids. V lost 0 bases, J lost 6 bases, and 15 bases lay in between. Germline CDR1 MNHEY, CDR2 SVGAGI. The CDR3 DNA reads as TGTGCCAGCAGTTACTCCCCCAGGGGCGACGGCGAGCAGTACTTC. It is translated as CASSYSPRGDGEQYF.

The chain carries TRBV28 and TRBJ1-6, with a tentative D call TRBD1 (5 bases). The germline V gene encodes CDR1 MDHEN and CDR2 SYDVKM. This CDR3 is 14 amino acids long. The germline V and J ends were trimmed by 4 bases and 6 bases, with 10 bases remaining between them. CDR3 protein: CASSSPRANSPLHF. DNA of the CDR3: TGTGCCAGCAGTTCCCCCAGGGCTAATTCACCCCTCCACTTT.